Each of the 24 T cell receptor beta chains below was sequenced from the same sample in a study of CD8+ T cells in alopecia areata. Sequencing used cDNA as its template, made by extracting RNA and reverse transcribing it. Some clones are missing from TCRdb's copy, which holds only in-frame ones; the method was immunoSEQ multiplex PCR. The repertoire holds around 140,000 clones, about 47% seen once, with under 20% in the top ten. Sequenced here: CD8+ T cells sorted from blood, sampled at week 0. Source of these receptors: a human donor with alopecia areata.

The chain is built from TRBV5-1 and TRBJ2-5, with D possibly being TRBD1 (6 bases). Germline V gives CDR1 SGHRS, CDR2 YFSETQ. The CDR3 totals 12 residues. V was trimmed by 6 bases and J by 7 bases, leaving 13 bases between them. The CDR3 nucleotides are TGCGCCAGCATGAGGGGACACTCGACCCAGTACTTC. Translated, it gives CASMRGHSTQYF.

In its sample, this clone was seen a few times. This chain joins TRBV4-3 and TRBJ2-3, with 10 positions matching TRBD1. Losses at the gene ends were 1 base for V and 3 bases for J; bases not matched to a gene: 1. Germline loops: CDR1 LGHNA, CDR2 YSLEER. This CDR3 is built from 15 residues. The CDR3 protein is CASSQGTGGTDTQYF. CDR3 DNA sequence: TGCGCCAGCAGCCAAGGGACAGGGGGTACAGATACGCAGTATTTT.

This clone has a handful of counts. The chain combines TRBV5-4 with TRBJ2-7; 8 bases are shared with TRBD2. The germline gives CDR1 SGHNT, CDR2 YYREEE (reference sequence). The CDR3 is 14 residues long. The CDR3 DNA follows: TGTGTCGTCCGTGCGGGACTAGACCCATACGAGCAGTACTTC. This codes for CVVRAGLDPYEQYF.

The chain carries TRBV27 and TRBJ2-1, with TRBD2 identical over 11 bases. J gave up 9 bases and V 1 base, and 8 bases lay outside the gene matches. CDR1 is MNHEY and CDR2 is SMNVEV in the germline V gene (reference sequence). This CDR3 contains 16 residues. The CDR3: CASSLFVSGGAGEQFF. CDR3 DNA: TGTGCCAGCAGTTTATTCGTTAGCGGGGGGGCCGGTGAGCAGTTCTTC.

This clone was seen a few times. CDR3 bases: TGCGCCAGCAGCCATCCCCAAGGGGGTGTAGCCTACGAGCAGTACTTC. This codes for CASSHPQGGVAYEQYF. The chain joins TRBV4-1 to TRBJ2-7; perhaps TRBD1 as D (6 bases). The germline CDR1 and CDR2 sequences are MGHRA and YSYEKL. The CDR3 consists of 16 residues. V was clipped by 3 bases and J by 2 bases, with 17 bases between them.

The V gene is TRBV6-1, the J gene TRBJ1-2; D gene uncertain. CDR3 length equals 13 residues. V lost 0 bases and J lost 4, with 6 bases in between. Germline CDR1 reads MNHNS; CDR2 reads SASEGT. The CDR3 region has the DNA TGTGCCAGCAGTGAAGCGGGGAGCTATGGCTACACCTTC. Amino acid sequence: CASSEAGSYGYTF.

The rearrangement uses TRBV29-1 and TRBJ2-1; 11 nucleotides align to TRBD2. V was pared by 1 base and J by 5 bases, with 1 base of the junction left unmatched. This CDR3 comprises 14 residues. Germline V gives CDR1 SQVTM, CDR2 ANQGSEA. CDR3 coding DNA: TGCAGCGTTGAAGGGGGACTAGCGGACAATGAGCAGTTCTTC. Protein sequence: CSVEGGLADNEQFF.

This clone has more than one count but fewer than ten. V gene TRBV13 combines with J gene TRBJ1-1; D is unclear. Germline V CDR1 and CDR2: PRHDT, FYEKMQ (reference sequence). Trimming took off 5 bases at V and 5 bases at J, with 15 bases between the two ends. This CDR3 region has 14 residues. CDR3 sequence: CASSPRPGETEAFF. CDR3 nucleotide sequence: TGTGCCAGCAGCCCCCGCCCGGGAGAGACTGAAGCTTTCTTT.

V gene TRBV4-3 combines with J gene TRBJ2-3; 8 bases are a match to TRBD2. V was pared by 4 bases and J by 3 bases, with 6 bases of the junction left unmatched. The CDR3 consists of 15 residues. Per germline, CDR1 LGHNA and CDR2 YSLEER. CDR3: CASSRELAGTDTQYF. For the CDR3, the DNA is TGCGCCAGCAGCCGGGAGTTAGCGGGAACAGATACGCAGTATTTT.

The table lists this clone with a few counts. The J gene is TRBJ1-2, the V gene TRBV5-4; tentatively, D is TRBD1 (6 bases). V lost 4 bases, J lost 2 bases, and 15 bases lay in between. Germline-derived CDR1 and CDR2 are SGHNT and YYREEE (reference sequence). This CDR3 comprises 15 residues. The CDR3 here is CASSGMTGINYGYTF. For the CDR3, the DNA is TGTGCCAGCAGCGGAATGACAGGTATCAACTATGGCTACACCTTC.

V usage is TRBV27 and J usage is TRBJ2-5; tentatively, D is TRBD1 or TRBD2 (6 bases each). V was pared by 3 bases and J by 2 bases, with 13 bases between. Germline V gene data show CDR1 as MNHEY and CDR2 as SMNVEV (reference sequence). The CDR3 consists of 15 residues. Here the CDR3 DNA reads TGTGCCAGCAGTTTCGGGGGCCTAACTCAAGAGACCCAGTACTTC. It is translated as CASSFGGLTQETQYF.

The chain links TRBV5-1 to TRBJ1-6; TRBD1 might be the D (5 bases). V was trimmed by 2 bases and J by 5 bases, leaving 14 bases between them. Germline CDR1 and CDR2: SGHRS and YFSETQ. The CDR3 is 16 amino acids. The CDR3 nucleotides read TGCGCCAGCAGCTTTTGGAGGGAGGACAATAATTCACCCCTCCACTTT. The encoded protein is CASSFWREDNNSPLHF.

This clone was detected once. The CDR3 nucleotides read TGTGCCAGCAGCTTATCGGGGGAGGGTGCAGATACGCAGTATTTT. This sequence encodes CASSLSGEGADTQYF. The genes are TRBV13 and TRBJ2-3, with 7 positions matching TRBD2. Looked up from germline, CDR1 is PRHDT and CDR2 is FYEKMQ (reference sequence). The length of the CDR3 is 15 residues. The V gene end was trimmed by 2 bases and the J gene end by 4 bases; junction bases not matched to a gene: 6.

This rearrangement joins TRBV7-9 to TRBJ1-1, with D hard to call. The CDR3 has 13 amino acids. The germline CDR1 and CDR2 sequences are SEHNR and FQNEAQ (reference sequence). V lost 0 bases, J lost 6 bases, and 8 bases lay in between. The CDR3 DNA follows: TGTGCCAGCAGCTTAGCTCCGAGCTCTGAAGCTTTCTTT. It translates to CASSLAPSSEAFF.

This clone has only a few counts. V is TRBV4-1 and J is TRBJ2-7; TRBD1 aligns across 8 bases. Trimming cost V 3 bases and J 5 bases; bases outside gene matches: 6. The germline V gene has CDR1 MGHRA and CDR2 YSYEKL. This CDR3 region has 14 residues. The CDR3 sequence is CASSHTTGVNEQYF. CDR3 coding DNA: TGCGCCAGCAGCCATACGACAGGGGTCAACGAGCAGTACTTC.

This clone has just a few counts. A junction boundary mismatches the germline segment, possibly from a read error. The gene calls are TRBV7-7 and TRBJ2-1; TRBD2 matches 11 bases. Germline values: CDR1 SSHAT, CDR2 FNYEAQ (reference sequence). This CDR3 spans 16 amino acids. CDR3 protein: CASSVSSGGPYNEQFF. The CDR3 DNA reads TGTGCTAGCAGCGTATCTAGCGGGGGGCCCTACAATGAGCAGTTCTTC.

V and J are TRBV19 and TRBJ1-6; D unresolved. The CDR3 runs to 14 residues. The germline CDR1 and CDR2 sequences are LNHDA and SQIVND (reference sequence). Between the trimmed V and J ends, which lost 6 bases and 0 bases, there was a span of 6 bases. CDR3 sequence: CASRDSSYNSPLHF. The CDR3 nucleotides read TGTGCCAGTAGGGATAGCTCCTATAATTCACCCCTCCACTTT.

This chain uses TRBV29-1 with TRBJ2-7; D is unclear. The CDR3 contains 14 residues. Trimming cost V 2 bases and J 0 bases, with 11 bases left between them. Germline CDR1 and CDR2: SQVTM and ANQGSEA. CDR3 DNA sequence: TGCAGCGTTGAACGGGCAGATACCTCCTACGAGCAGTACTTC. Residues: CSVERADTSYEQYF.

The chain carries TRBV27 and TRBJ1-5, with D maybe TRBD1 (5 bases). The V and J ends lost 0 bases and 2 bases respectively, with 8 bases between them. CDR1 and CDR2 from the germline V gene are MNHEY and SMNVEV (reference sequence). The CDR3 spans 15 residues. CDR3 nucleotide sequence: TGTGCCAGCAGTTTATCGGTGGGGGGCAATCAGCCCCAGCATTTT. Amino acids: CASSLSVGGNQPQHF.

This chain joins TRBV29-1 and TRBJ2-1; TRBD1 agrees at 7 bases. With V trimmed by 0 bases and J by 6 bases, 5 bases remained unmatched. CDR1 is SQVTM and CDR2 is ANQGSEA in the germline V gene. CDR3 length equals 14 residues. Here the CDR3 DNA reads TGCAGCGTTGAAGATCCTGGACAGGCCAATGAGCAGTTCTTC. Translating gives CSVEDPGQANEQFF.

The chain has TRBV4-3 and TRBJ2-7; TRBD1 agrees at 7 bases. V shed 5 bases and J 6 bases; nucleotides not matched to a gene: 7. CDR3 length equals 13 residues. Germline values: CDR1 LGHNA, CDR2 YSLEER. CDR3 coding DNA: TGCGCCAGCAGCACAGGGGTTACCGCCGAGCAGTACTTC. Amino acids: CASSTGVTAEQYF.

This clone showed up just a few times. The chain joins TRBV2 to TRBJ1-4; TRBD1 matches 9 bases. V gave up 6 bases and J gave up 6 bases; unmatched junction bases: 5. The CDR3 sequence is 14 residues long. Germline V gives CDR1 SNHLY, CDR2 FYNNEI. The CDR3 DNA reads TGTGCCAGCAGAGAACAGGGGGCGGATGAAAAACTGTTTTTT. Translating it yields CASREQGADEKLFF.

CDR3 amino acids: CASSQPAYGYTF. As DNA, the CDR3 is TGTGCCAGCAGTCAACCAGCCTATGGCTACACCTTC. This sequence joins TRBV6-1 and TRBJ1-2; D remains ambiguous. Germline V CDR1 and CDR2: MNHNS, SASEGT. Trimming cost V 5 bases and J 4 bases, with 8 bases left between them. The length of the CDR3 is 12 residues.

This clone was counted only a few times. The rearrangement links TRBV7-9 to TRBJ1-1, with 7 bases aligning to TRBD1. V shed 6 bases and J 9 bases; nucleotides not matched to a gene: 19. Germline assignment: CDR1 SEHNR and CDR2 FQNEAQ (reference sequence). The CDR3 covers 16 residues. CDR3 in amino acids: CASSHIGGRGRKQAFF. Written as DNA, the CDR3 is TGTGCCAGCAGTCATATAGGGGGCAGAGGGAGGAAGCAAGCTTTCTTT.